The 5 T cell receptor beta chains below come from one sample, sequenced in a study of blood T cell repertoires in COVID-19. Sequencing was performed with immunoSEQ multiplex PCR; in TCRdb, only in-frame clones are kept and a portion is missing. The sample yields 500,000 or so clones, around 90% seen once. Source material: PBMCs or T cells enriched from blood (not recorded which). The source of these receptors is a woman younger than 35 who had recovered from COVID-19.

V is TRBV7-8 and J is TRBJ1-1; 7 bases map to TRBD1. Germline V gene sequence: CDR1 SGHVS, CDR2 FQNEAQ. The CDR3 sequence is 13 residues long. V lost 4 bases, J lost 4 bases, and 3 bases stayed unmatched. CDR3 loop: CASSSNRGTEAFF. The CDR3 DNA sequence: TGTGCCAGCAGCTCTAACAGGGGCACTGAAGCTTTCTTT.

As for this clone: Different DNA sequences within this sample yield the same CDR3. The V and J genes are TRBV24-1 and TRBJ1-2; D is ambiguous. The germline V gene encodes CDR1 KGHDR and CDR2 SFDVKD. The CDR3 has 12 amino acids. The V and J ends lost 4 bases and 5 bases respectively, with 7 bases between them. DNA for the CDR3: TGTGCCACCAGTGACCCCGGGTATGGCTACACCTTC. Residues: CATSDPGYGYTF.

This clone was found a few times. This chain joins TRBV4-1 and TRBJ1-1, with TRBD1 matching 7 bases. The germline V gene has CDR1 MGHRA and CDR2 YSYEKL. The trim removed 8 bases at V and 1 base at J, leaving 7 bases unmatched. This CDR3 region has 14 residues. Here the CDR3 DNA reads TGCGCCAGCGGGGGAGCAGGGGGGAACACTGAAGCTTTCTTT. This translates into CASGGAGGNTEAFF.

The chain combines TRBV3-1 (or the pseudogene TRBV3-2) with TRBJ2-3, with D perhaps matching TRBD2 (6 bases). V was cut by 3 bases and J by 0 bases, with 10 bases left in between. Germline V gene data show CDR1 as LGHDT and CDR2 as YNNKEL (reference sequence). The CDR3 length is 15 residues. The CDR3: CASSQTGRSTDTQYF. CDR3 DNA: TGTGCCAGCAGCCAGACGGGGAGGAGCACAGATACGCAGTATTTT.

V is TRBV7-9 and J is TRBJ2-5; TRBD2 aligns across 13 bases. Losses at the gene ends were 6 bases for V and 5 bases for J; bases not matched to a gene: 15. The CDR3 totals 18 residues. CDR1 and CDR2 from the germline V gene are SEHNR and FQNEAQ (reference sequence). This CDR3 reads CASSSGGTSGILGETQYF. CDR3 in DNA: TGTGCCAGCAGTTCGGGCGGGACTAGCGGGATCCTAGGGGAGACCCAGTACTTC.